The 20 T cell receptor beta chains reported below all come from one sample, sequenced in a study of cytomegalovirus exposure and HLA in healthy donors. PCR involved 60 Vbeta and 13 Jbeta primers. The assay was immunoSEQ multiplex PCR, and TCRdb's table has in-frame clones only and misses some. Of 100,000 to 120,000 clones listed, 82% are singletons. Input material: PBMCs. The receptors were gathered from a woman aged 18-29 years in good health and CMV-seronegative.

The chain employs TRBV19 and TRBJ2-1; 10 nucleotides line up with TRBD1. Trimming at V came to 5 bases and at J to 4 bases, leaving 5 bases not matched to a gene. Looked up from germline, CDR1 is LNHDA and CDR2 is SQIVND (reference sequence). The CDR3 consists of 15 residues. CDR3 DNA sequence: TGTGCCAGTAGTCCATGGGGACAGGGGTACAATGAGCAGTTCTTC. As protein: CASSPWGQGYNEQFF.

The sample holds a few counts of this clone. V gene TRBV20-1 combines with J gene TRBJ1-2; tentative D call: TRBD1 (5 bases). This CDR3 region has 11 residues. Germline loops: CDR1 DFQATT, CDR2 SNEGSKA (reference sequence). Trimming removed 5 bases from V and 8 bases from J, with 12 bases in between. CDR3: CSAATVSGYTF. The CDR3 nucleotides are TGCAGTGCTGCGACAGTTTCCGGCTACACCTTC.

The chain links TRBV9 to TRBJ2-1, with D possibly being TRBD1 (6 bases). CDR1 SGDLS and CDR2 YYNGEE come from the germline V gene. The CDR3 length is 16 residues. V was clipped by 3 bases and J by 4 bases, with 17 bases between them. The CDR3 region is CASSGGLLVSYNEQFF. The CDR3 coding sequence is TGTGCCAGCAGCGGGGGGCTTCTTGTAAGTTACAATGAGCAGTTCTTC.

The chain carries TRBV7-8 and TRBJ2-5; TRBD1 is a possible D gene (5 bases). The germline V gene has CDR1 SGHVS and CDR2 FQNEAQ. CDR3 length: 15 residues. V was pared by 5 bases and J by 3 bases, with 16 bases between. CDR3 sequence (DNA): TGTGCCAGCAGCCCCCGAAGGTCAGGGAAAGAGACCCAGTACTTC. It specifies CASSPRRSGKETQYF.

The rearrangement joins TRBV5-4 to TRBJ2-3, with D perhaps matching TRBD1 (5 bases). The germline V gene encodes CDR1 SGHNT and CDR2 YYREEE (reference sequence). V shed 0 bases and J shed 6 bases, with 8 bases lying between them. This CDR3 is built from 13 residues. CDR3: CASSLGGVDTQYF. The CDR3 DNA reads TGTGCCAGCAGCTTGGGGGGCGTGGATACGCAGTATTTT.

The rearrangement links TRBV10-2 to TRBJ2-1, with a tentative D call TRBD1 (5 bases). The CDR3 is 12 amino acids. Trimming stripped 6 bases from V and 4 bases from J, with 7 bases between. CDR1 is WSHSY and CDR2 is SAAADI in the germline V gene. This CDR3 reads CASSQGYNEQFF. The CDR3 DNA reads as TGCGCCAGCAGCCAGGGTTACAATGAGCAGTTCTTC.

The rearrangement joins TRBV19 to TRBJ2-5; D perhaps matches TRBD1 (6 bases). Trimming took off 5 bases at V and 0 bases at J, with 25 bases between the two ends. The germline gives CDR1 LNHDA, CDR2 SQIVND (reference sequence). The CDR3 loop spans 19 amino acids. The CDR3: CASSSTRPRQDWYQETQYF. Here the CDR3 DNA reads TGTGCCAGTAGTTCAACCCGGCCCCGACAGGATTGGTACCAAGAGACCCAGTACTTC.

This clone has a handful of counts. The chain is built from TRBV5-6 and TRBJ1-4; TRBD1 might be the D (6 bases). Germline lookup yields CDR1 SGHDT and CDR2 YYEEEE. Trimming removed 5 bases from V and 2 bases from J, with 13 bases in between. The length of the CDR3 is 15 residues. CDR3 nucleotides: TGTGCCAGCAGTTTGTCAGGGGTCACTAATGAAAAACTGTTTTTT. As protein: CASSLSGVTNEKLFF.

The chain joins TRBV10-3 to TRBJ2-5, with a weak D call TRBD2 (6 bases). Germline CDR1 is ENHRY and CDR2 is SYGVKD. This CDR3 is 12 amino acids long. V was trimmed by 8 bases and J by 2 bases, leaving 9 bases between them. CDR3 amino acids: CAIGGVQETQYF. DNA of the CDR3: TGTGCCATCGGCGGGGTTCAAGAGACCCAGTACTTC.

V is TRBV9 and J is TRBJ2-1; 8 bases fit TRBD1. Germline V CDR1 and CDR2: SGDLS, YYNGEE. The V and J ends lost 4 bases and 7 bases, in that order; junction bases with no gene match: 4. This CDR3 contains 13 residues. CDR3 protein: CASSQGARNEQFF. CDR3 DNA sequence: TGTGCCAGCAGCCAGGGGGCGCGTAATGAGCAGTTCTTC.

The chain uses TRBV10-1 and TRBJ1-1; perhaps TRBD1 as D (5 bases). From germline, CDR1 is WNHNN and CDR2 SYGVQD (reference sequence). The CDR3 sequence is 15 residues long. Trimming stripped 5 bases from V and 1 base from J, with 14 bases between. This CDR3 reads CASSSTGTGNTEAFF. CDR3 DNA: TGCGCCAGCAGTTCCACCGGGACTGGGAACACTGAAGCTTTCTTT.

With respect to this clone: The conserved phenylalanine or tryptophan normally closing the CDR3 is absent here, so this likely arose from a read error. The V and J genes are TRBV30 and TRBJ2-4, with D possibly TRBD1 on 5 matching bases. Deletions cut 3 bases from V and 5 bases from J, with 11 bases between. CDR3 length: 13 residues. Germline CDR1 is GTSNPN and CDR2 is SVGIG (reference sequence). CDR3 sequence (DNA): TGTGCCTGGAGAAGGGGTTCGCAAAACATTCAGTACCTC. Translating gives CAWRRGSQNIQYL.

V gene TRBV6-5 combines with J gene TRBJ2-7; 9 bases are shared with TRBD2. The J segment lost 2 bases and the V segment lost 6 bases, leaving 8 bases of the junction unmatched. This CDR3 contains 15 residues. Germline assignment: CDR1 MNHEY and CDR2 SVGAGI. The CDR3 protein is CASRDSGRSPYEQYF. CDR3 in DNA: TGTGCCAGCAGGGATAGCGGGAGATCCCCCTACGAGCAGTACTTC.

This clone was seen just once. In nucleotides, the CDR3 is TGTGCCAGCAGGTTACAGGGGGCGCGTCAGGATACGCAGTATTTT. The encoded protein is CASRLQGARQDTQYF. The rearrangement uses TRBV6-6 and TRBJ2-3; 9 bases map to TRBD1. The ends lost 6 bases at V and 6 bases at J; junction bases unmatched: 10. The germline CDR1 and CDR2 sequences are MNHNY and SVGAGI (reference sequence). The CDR3 sequence is 15 residues long.

V is TRBV29-1 and J is TRBJ2-5; 8 nucleotides agree with TRBD2. Germline loops: CDR1 SQVTM, CDR2 ANQGSEA. With V trimmed by 7 bases and J by 10 bases, 14 bases remained unmatched. CDR3 size: 13 residues. The CDR3 region has the DNA TGCAGCGCCTCCGGGGGGACTAGAGGTAACCAGTACTTC. It translates to CSASGGTRGNQYF. Drawing the rest from reference TRBV29-1 and TRBJ2-5, the complete variable domain is SAVISQKPSRDICQRGTSLTIQCQVDSQVTMMFWYRQQPGQSLTLIATANQGSEATYESGFVIDKFPISRPNLTFSTLTVSNMSPEDSSIYLCSASGGTRGNQYFGPGTRLLVL.

This sequence joins TRBV5-4 and TRBJ2-5, with TRBD2 as a possible D gene (7 bases). CDR3 length: 17 residues. CDR1 and CDR2 from the germline V gene are SGHNT and YYREEE (reference sequence). Trimming took 4 bases from V and 1 from J, leaving 20 bases between them. In DNA, the CDR3 is TGTGCCAGCAGCCCCTCGAGGGGGGGGGACTTCCAAGAGACCCAGTACTTC. Translation: CASSPSRGGDFQETQYF.

This clone has a handful of counts. The chain employs TRBV4-3 and TRBJ1-1; 7 nucleotides match TRBD1. Germline assignment: CDR1 LGHNA and CDR2 YSLEER. The CDR3 spans 15 residues. Losses at the gene ends were 3 bases for V and 2 bases for J; bases not matched to a gene: 6. This CDR3 reads CASSHRQGANTEAFF. The CDR3 DNA is TGCGCCAGCAGCCACCGACAGGGCGCCAACACTGAAGCTTTCTTT.

J is TRBJ1-3 and V is TRBV27; unclear D gene. In germline, CDR1 is MNHEY, CDR2 SMNVEV (reference sequence). V lost 2 bases, J lost 0 bases, and 14 bases lay in between. The CDR3 is 17 residues long. This CDR3 reads CASSLNRQAFSGNTIYF. The CDR3 region has the DNA TGTGCCAGCAGTTTAAACCGGCAGGCCTTCTCTGGAAACACCATATATTTT.

The chain recombines TRBV9 with TRBJ2-6; D is possibly TRBD1 (6 bases). Germline V lookup: CDR1 SGDLS, CDR2 YYNGEE. The CDR3 is made up of 16 amino acids. Trimming took off 4 bases at V and 0 bases at J, with 11 bases between the two ends. CDR3 loop: CASSSRDTSGANVLTF. The DNA for the CDR3 is TGTGCCAGCAGCAGCCGGGACACCTCTGGGGCCAACGTCCTGACTTTC.

The rearrangement links TRBV7-2 to TRBJ2-3; 7 bases map to TRBD2. The trim removed 2 bases at V and 0 bases at J, leaving 5 bases unmatched. Germline-derived CDR1 and CDR2 are SGHTA and FQGNSA. The CDR3 length is 16 residues. CDR3: CASSLRHGGSTDTQYF. CDR3 DNA: TGTGCCAGCAGCTTAAGACACGGGGGGAGCACAGATACGCAGTATTTT.